This T cell receptor beta chain was observed in a study of regulatory T cells in long-lasting Graves disease. This clonotype has ten or more counts. Its antigen is as yet unknown. Regarding time point: newly diagnosed GD, antithyroid drugs for less than 3 months. From RNA extracted from PBMCs, the TCR library was made. Trimming took 5 bases from V and 5 from J, leaving 12 bases between them. This CDR3 contains 13 residues. Assembly of TCR beta libraries relied on iRepertoire HTBI primers together with Arm-PCR of CDR3 regions. TCRdb recomputed calls from the multiplex PCR reads with MiXCR, one row per CDR3 protein. The profile covers roughly 500,000 distinct CDR3 sequences, with about 13% appearing a single time and 10% taken by the ten largest. Study-wide points: Favored usage of TRBV28, TRBJ1-2 and TRBJ2-5 was recorded in persistent disease. TCR diversity in persistent Graves' patients was below that of newly diagnosed ones.

The sample was also reused in another study, on T cells in Graves' hyperthyroidism and ophthalmopathy. That work adds: TCR CDR3 underwent first-round RT-PCR with the HTBI primer set.

The source was peripheral blood mononuclear cells (PBMCs), collected at new diagnosis, from a patient treated with antithyroid drugs. V and J are TRBV12-3 or TRBV12-4 and TRBJ2-5; D may be TRBD1 (7 bases). The sequence derives from a man aged 25-40 years with Graves disease. CDR3 region: CASSPQGGETQYF. The CDR3 DNA reads as TGTGCCAGCAGTCCCCAGGGGGGCGAGACCCAGTACTTC.